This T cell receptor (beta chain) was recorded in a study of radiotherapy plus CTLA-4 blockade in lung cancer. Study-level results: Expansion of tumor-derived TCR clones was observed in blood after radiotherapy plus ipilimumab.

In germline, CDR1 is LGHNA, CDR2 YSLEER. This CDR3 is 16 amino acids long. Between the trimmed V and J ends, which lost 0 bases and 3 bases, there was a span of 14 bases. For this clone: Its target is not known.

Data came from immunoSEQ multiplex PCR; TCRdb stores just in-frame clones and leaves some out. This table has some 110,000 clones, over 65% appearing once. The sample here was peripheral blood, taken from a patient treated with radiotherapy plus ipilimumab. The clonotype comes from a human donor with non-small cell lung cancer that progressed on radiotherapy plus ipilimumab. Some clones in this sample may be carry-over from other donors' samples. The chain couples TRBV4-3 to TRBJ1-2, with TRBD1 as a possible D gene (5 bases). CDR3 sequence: CASSQESGGFDYGYTF. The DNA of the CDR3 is TGCGCCAGCAGCCAAGAATCGGGGGGGTTTGACTATGGCTACACCTTC.